The sequence of this T cell receptor (beta chain) was determined in a study of blood T cell repertoires in COVID-19. Turning to the study itself: Sites in the United States, Italy and Spain provided acute and convalescent COVID-19 samples. T cells, B-cell-depleted T cells, or PBMCs provided the cDNA or gDNA that served as material.

Germline CDR1 is SGHRS and CDR2 is YFSETQ. The CDR3 sequence is 16 residues long. The V gene lost 4 bases and the J gene lost 3 bases, with 19 bases spanning the gap. As processed by the authors: Reference gene primers were amplified, and this amplification served to estimate nucleated cell counts. Assay used: immunoSEQ multiplex PCR; TCRdb lists only in-frame clones, some missing. D and trimming come from the DNA, and the V and J calls and clone size come from that table. In the table there are about 210,000 clones, roughly nine tenths of which are singletons. The chain couples TRBV5-1 to TRBJ1-1; weak D call: TRBD1 (6 bases). The sequenced sample was peripheral blood. This receptor was obtained from a woman in her 70s with acute or convalescent COVID-19. The CDR3 coding sequence is TGCGCCAGCAGCCCTTATGACAGGACGAGGGACACTGAAGCTTTCTTT. Encoded protein: CASSPYDRTRDTEAFF.